A single T cell receptor (beta chain) is shown here with its context. Other DNA sequences from this sample encode an identical CDR3 as well. Participants spanned ages about 18 to 90 years and resided in about two dozen US areas. The data were obtained in a study of blood T cell repertoires in COVID-19. Across the whole study: COVID-19 samples from acute and convalescent phases originated in the United States, Italy and Spain. T cells, B-cell-depleted T cells, or PBMCs provided the cDNA or gDNA that served as material.

Original methodology: Estimation of nucleated cell counts relied on the amplification of reference gene primers. The table came from immunoSEQ multiplex PCR; TCRdb's copy has only in-frame clones and leaves some out. V, J and clone size were drawn from that table, and D and trimming were deduced from the DNA. The sample yields 120,000 to 150,000 clones, around nine tenths seen once. This CDR3 is 15 amino acids long. V dropped 3 bases and J dropped 2; count of bases not matched to a gene: 4. Germline V gene lookup returns CDR1 MDHEN and CDR2 SYDVKM. The sequenced sample consisted of PBMCs or T cells enriched from blood (not recorded which). The chain has TRBV28 and TRBJ2-1; 7 positions match TRBD2. The receptor's source is a woman aged 25-40 years with acute COVID-19. CDR3 residues: CASSFSGRAYNEQFF. The CDR3 region has the DNA TGTGCCAGCAGTTTCTCAGGGAGGGCCTACAATGAGCAGTTCTTC.